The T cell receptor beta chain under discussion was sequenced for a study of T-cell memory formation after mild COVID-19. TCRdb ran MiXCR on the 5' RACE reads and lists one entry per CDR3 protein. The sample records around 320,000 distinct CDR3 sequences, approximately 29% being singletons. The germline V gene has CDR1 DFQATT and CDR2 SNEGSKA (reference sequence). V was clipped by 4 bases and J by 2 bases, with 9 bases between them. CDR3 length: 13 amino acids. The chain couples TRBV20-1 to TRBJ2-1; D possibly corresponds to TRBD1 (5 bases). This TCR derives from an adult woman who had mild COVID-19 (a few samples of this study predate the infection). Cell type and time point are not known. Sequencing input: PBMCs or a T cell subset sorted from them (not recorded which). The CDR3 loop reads CSAKDSPYNEQFF. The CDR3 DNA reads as TGCAGTGCTAAAGACAGCCCCTACAATGAGCAGTTCTTC.